This T cell receptor (beta chain) is from a study of glioma-infiltrating T cells after dendritic cell vaccination. Study background: Between about 2002 and 2013, patients got autologous tumor lysate-pulsed dendritic cell vaccines.

Study results and caveats: Only a small number of patients had complete blood and tumor samples.

J lost 0 bases, V lost 5 bases, and 8 bases had no gene match. The CDR3 totals 18 residues. Germline CDR1 and CDR2: LNHDA and SQIVND (reference sequence). Time point meaning: after dendritic cell vaccination, including at tumor progression/relapse. Primers: 60 V beta forward and 13 J beta reverse. Here immunoSEQ multiplex PCR was the method, and the copy in TCRdb shows in-frame clones only, minus some. The table records some 99,000 clones, approximately 80% of them present only once. As regards this clone: Its specificity is not known.

The source was blood, collected after dendritic cell vaccination. The chain combines TRBV19 with TRBJ2-3; 13 positions agree with TRBD2. This receptor was obtained from a human donor with glioblastoma. The CDR3 DNA sequence: TGTGCCAGTAGTTTGCAAGGGACTAGCGGGACTAGCACAGATACGCAGTATTTT. Amino acids: CASSLQGTSGTSTDTQYF.